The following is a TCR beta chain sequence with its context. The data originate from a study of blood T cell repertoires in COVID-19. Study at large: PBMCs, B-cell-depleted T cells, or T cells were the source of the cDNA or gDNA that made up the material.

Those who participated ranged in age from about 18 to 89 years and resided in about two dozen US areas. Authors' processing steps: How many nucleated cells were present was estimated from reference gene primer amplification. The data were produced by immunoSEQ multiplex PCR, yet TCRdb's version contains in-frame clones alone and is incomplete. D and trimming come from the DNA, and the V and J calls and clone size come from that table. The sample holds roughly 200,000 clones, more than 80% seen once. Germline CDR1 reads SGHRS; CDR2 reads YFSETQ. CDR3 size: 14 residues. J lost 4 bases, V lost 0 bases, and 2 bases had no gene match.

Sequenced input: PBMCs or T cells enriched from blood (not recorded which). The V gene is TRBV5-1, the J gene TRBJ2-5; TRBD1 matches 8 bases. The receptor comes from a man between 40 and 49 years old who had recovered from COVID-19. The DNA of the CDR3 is TGCGCCAGCAGCTTGGTAGGACAGGGAGAGACCCAGTACTTC. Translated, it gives CASSLVGQGETQYF.